A selection of T cell receptor beta chains follows, all from one sample in a study of blood T cells in healthy people across ages. One entry per CDR3 protein, called by TCRdb with MiXCR from the 5' RACE reads. The table records about 730,000 distinct CDR3 sequences, 40% to 45% of them present only once. Material: blood. All receptors derive from a woman aged 60-75 years in good health. Both conserved end residues are part of each CDR3. D genes are given only for firm matches. Expanded clones are given a class, and other clones once, few, many or no size at all.

j_gene: TRBJ2-7
abundance: few
v_gene: TRBV3-1
d_gene: TRBD2
CDR3aa: CASSPQGSAGGHYEQYF
CDR3nt: TGTGCCAGCAGCCCCCAGGGGTCTGCGGGGGGGCACTACGAGCAGTACTTC

j_gene: TRBJ2-7
abundance: few
v_gene: TRBV7-2
d_gene: .
CDR3aa: CASSLTVRDNEQYF
CDR3nt: TGTGCCAGCAGCTTAACTGTTAGGGACAATGAGCAGTACTTC

j_gene: TRBJ1-5
abundance: .
v_gene: TRBV5-1
d_gene: TRBD1
CDR3aa: CASSLDPTGDYNQPQHF
CDR3nt: TGCGCCAGCAGCTTGGACCCGACAGGGGACTACAATCAGCCCCAGCATTTT

j_gene: TRBJ2-1
abundance: few
v_gene: TRBV7-2
d_gene: TRBD2
CDR3aa: CASSLGGLARLYNEQFF
CDR3nt: TGTGCCAGCAGCTTAGGTGGACTAGCGAGGCTTTACAATGAGCAGTTCTTC

j_gene: TRBJ1-5
abundance: .
v_gene: TRBV20-1
d_gene: .
CDR3aa: CSASRKNQPQHF
CDR3nt: TGCAGTGCTAGCAGGAAAAATCAGCCCCAGCATTTT

j_gene: TRBJ2-5
abundance: few
v_gene: TRBV20-1
d_gene: .
CDR3aa: CSARDGGGGETQYF
CDR3nt: TGCAGTGCTAGAGATGGGGGAGGTGGGGAGACCCAGTACTTC

j_gene: TRBJ1-2
abundance: once
v_gene: TRBV27
d_gene: .
CDR3aa: CASSLIGAATPTNYGYTF
CDR3nt: TGTGCCAGCAGTCTCATAGGGGCCGCCACACCTACTAACTATGGCTACACCTTC

j_gene: TRBJ2-7
abundance: .
v_gene: TRBV10-3
d_gene: TRBD1
CDR3aa: CAITGGQGAYEQYF
CDR3nt: TGTGCCATCACAGGGGGACAGGGGGCGTACGAGCAGTACTTC

j_gene: TRBJ1-1
abundance: few
v_gene: TRBV12-3/TRBV12-4
d_gene: TRBD1
CDR3aa: CASSSTGGREAFF
CDR3nt: TGTGCCAGCAGTTCGACAGGGGGCAGGGAAGCTTTCTTT

j_gene: TRBJ2-1
abundance: few
v_gene: TRBV7-6
d_gene: TRBD2
CDR3aa: CASSWSGTPTNEQFF
CDR3nt: TGTGCCAGCAGCTGGAGCGGGACCCCGACCAATGAGCAGTTCTTC

j_gene: TRBJ2-3
abundance: .
v_gene: TRBV7-9
d_gene: .
CDR3aa: CASSRNLATSTDTQYF
CDR3nt: TGTGCCAGCAGCCGGAACTTAGCCACTAGCACAGATACGCAGTATTTT